This passage covers 11 T cell receptor beta chains from one sample sequenced in a study of cytomegalovirus exposure and HLA in healthy donors. The PCR contained 60 Vbeta and 13 Jbeta primers. Produced via immunoSEQ multiplex PCR; TCRdb's table is partial and in-frame only. Found here are over 150,000 clones, 70% to 80% of them singletons; the top ten hold 0.95% to 1.5%. The specimen was PBMCs. Source of these receptors: a woman in her fifties or sixties in good health and CMV-seronegative.

The V and J genes are TRBV15 and TRBJ1-2; 8 positions agree with TRBD1. The CDR3 runs 17 residues. The germline V gene encodes CDR1 LNHNV and CDR2 YYDKDF (reference sequence). The J segment lost 3 bases and the V segment lost 2 bases, leaving 11 bases of the junction unmatched. As DNA, the CDR3 is TGTGCCACCAGCAGAAATTCACTGGACAGGGTGGACTATGGCTACACCTTC. Its translation is CATSRNSLDRVDYGYTF.

The chain carries TRBV7-2 and TRBJ1-2, with 10 bases matching TRBD1. The trim removed 6 bases at V and 2 bases at J, leaving 9 bases unmatched. This CDR3 contains 16 residues. CDR1 and CDR2 (germline): SGHTA, FQGNSA. Here the CDR3 reads CASRDTTGGGNYGYTF. The CDR3 nucleotides read TGTGCCAGCAGGGATACGACAGGGGGCGGGAACTATGGCTACACCTTC. Full variable domain (rest looked up from reference TRBV7-2 and TRBJ1-2): GAGVSQSPSNKVTEKGKDVELRCDPISGHTALYWYRQSLGQGLEFLIYFQGNSAPDKSGLPSDRFSAERTGGSVSTLTIQRTQQEDSAVYLCASRDTTGGGNYGYTFGSGTRLTVV.

This chain joins TRBV9 and TRBJ2-1; 10 nucleotides match TRBD2. V dropped 3 bases and J dropped 1; count of bases not matched to a gene: 1. The CDR3 spans 15 residues. From germline, CDR1 is SGDLS and CDR2 YYNGEE. CDR3 loop: CASSDSGRSYNEQFF. Here the CDR3 DNA reads TGTGCCAGCAGCGATAGCGGGAGGTCCTACAATGAGCAGTTCTTC. Combining the CDR3 with reference TRBV9 and TRBJ2-1 gives the whole variable domain DSGVTQTPKHLITATGQRVTLRCSPRSGDLSVYWYQQSLDQGLQFLIQYYNGEERAKGNILERFSAQQFPDLHSELNLSSLELGDSALYFCASSDSGRSYNEQFFGPGTRLTVL.

The gene calls are TRBV4-3 and TRBJ2-3; 12 positions match TRBD2. The junction had 10 bases not matched to a gene; V was cut back by 4 bases and J by 5 bases. This CDR3 has 17 amino acids. CDR1 LGHNA and CDR2 YSLEER come from the germline V gene. DNA for the CDR3: TGCGCCAGCAGCCCACGATCTAGCGGGGGGGCGGTAGATACGCAGTATTTT. Its translation is CASSPRSSGGAVDTQYF.

This chain joins TRBV28 and TRBJ1-2; the match to TRBD1 covers 7 bases. Looked up from germline, CDR1 is MDHEN and CDR2 is SYDVKM. Trimming removed 3 bases from V and 8 bases from J; junction bases left unmatched: 15. The CDR3 is 16 amino acids. This CDR3 is CASSFHSGQDWMGYTF. CDR3 DNA sequence: TGTGCCAGCAGTTTTCACTCTGGACAGGACTGGATGGGCTACACCTTC.

The chain couples TRBV4-3 to TRBJ2-7; D is possibly TRBD1 (7 bases). The CDR3 runs to 15 residues. CDR1 is LGHNA, CDR2 YSLEER, per germline. V lost 3 bases and J 4 bases, leaving 16 bases between the germline ends. The CDR3 sequence: CASSQGAGQQYEQYF. In DNA form, the CDR3 reads TGCGCCAGCAGCCAGGGCGCGGGACAGCAATACGAGCAGTACTTC.

The V call is TRBV5-6, the J call TRBJ2-1; TRBD2 matches 10 bases. With V trimmed by 6 bases and J by 1 base, 4 bases remained unmatched. This CDR3 spans 15 amino acids. Germline-derived CDR1 and CDR2 are SGHDT and YYEEEE. CDR3 sequence reads: CASKSSGRSYNEQFF. CDR3 in DNA: TGTGCCAGCAAGAGTAGCGGGAGGTCCTACAATGAGCAGTTCTTC.

The chain employs TRBV11-2 and TRBJ1-1; 11 bases fit TRBD1. V dropped 6 bases and J dropped 6; count of bases not matched to a gene: 6. The germline V gene has CDR1 SGHAT and CDR2 FQNNGV. The CDR3 totals 14 residues. The CDR3 here is CASSLWDRGAEAFF. DNA for the CDR3: TGTGCCAGCAGTCTTTGGGACAGGGGGGCTGAAGCTTTCTTT. Drawing the rest from reference TRBV11-2 and TRBJ1-1, the complete variable domain is EAGVAQSPRYKIIEKRQSVAFWCNPISGHATLYWYQQILGQGPKLLIQFQNNGVVDDSQLPKDRFSAERLKGVDSTLKIQPAKLEDSAVYLCASSLWDRGAEAFFGQGTRLTVV.

The V and J genes are TRBV7-2 and TRBJ2-2; 8 nucleotides align to TRBD1. Trimming took 5 bases from V and 5 from J; bases not matched to a gene: 4. The CDR3 has 14 residues. Germline values: CDR1 SGHTA, CDR2 FQGNSA. The DNA for the CDR3 is TGTGCCAGCAGCCCCCGGACAGGGACCGGGGAGCTGTTTTTT. It encodes CASSPRTGTGELFF.

In this sample, this clone turned up a few times. This chain connects TRBV2 to TRBJ1-4; TRBD1 matches at 7 bases. Germline CDR1 SNHLY, CDR2 FYNNEI. With V trimmed by 0 bases and J by 8 bases, 6 bases remained unmatched. The CDR3 runs 15 residues. This CDR3 is CASSEAGTESEKLFF. CDR3 sequence (DNA): TGTGCCAGCAGTGAAGCGGGGACAGAGAGCGAAAAACTGTTTTTT.

The chain combines TRBV7-9 with TRBJ1-1; no definite D call. Between the trimmed V and J ends, which lost 5 bases and 0 bases, there was a span of 13 bases. The germline V gene has CDR1 SEHNR and CDR2 FQNEAQ (reference sequence). The CDR3 runs 15 residues. The CDR3 sequence is CASSHAQIMNTEAFF. Written as DNA, the CDR3 is TGTGCCAGCAGCCACGCACAGATCATGAACACTGAAGCTTTCTTT. Full variable domain (rest looked up from reference TRBV7-9 and TRBJ1-1): DTGVSQNPRHKITKRGQNVTFRCDPISEHNRLYWYRQTLGQGPEFLTYFQNEAQLEKSRLLSDRFSAERPKGSFSTLEIQRTEQGDSAMYLCASSHAQIMNTEAFFGQGTRLTVV.